Below are 27 T cell receptor beta chains sequenced from a single sample in a study of blood T cell repertoires in COVID-19. Produced via immunoSEQ multiplex PCR; TCRdb's table is partial and in-frame only. This repertoire shows 300,000 to 450,000 clones, approximately 89% found once; its top ten account for under 1.5%. The sample comprised PBMCs or T cells enriched from blood (not recorded which). The receptors stem from a young man who had recovered from COVID-19.

The V and J genes are TRBV10-3 and TRBJ1-1, with 7 bases that match TRBD1. This CDR3 has 14 amino acids. V lost 10 bases, J lost 6 bases, and 14 bases stayed unmatched. The germline CDR1 and CDR2 sequences are ENHRY and SYGVKD. This CDR3 is CATGGNRQGSEAFF. CDR3 bases: TGTGCCACCGGTGGAAACCGACAGGGTTCTGAAGCTTTCTTT.

This chain joins TRBV24-1 and TRBJ2-5; TRBD1 aligns across 8 bases. The germline CDR1 and CDR2 sequences are KGHDR and SFDVKD. The CDR3 is made up of 12 amino acids. Losses at the gene ends were 9 bases for V and 4 bases for J; bases not matched to a gene: 3. The CDR3 bases are TGTGCCACCTCAGGACAGGGAGAGACCCAGTACTTC. Its translation: CATSGQGETQYF.

The genes are TRBV9 and TRBJ2-1; D perhaps matches TRBD2 (6 bases). Germline CDR1 reads SGDLS; CDR2 reads YYNGEE. The CDR3 runs to 14 residues. Trimming took 3 bases from V and 9 from J, leaving 16 bases between them. CDR3 loop: CASSAGTPPGEQFF. CDR3 bases: TGTGCCAGCAGCGCCGGGACTCCGCCCGGTGAGCAGTTCTTC.

The table lists this clone with a few counts. The genes are TRBV11-2 and TRBJ1-1; D is ambiguous. Deletions cut 3 bases from V and 0 bases from J, with 11 bases between. This CDR3 has 15 residues. CDR1 SGHAT and CDR2 FQNNGV come from the germline V gene. The CDR3 reads CASSFEGQLNTEAFF. The CDR3 DNA reads as TGTGCCAGCAGCTTTGAGGGCCAACTGAACACTGAAGCTTTCTTT.

This chain connects TRBV18 to TRBJ1-1; D perhaps matches TRBD1 (6 bases). Looked up from germline, CDR1 is KGHSH and CDR2 is LQKENI. This CDR3 is built from 15 residues. V lost 0 bases, J lost 5 bases, and 13 bases lay in between. Written as DNA, the CDR3 is TGTGCCAGCTCACCACCAGCAGGGGCCGGGACTGAAGCTTTCTTT. Translation: CASSPPAGAGTEAFF.

This chain connects TRBV6-5 to TRBJ1-1; D gene uncertain. The CDR3 spans 12 residues. CDR1 and CDR2 (germline): MNHEY, SVGAGI. The V and J ends lost 0 bases and 4 bases respectively, with 3 bases between them. This chain's CDR3 is CASSYSRTEAFF. The CDR3 bases are TGTGCCAGCAGTTACTCGCGCACTGAAGCTTTCTTT.

The chain recombines TRBV7-9 with TRBJ1-1, with D unresolved. Trimming left V 1 base short and J 0 bases short, with 12 bases between. The germline V gene encodes CDR1 SEHNR and CDR2 FQNEAQ (reference sequence). The CDR3 extends over 16 amino acids. The DNA for the CDR3 is TGTGCCAGCAGCTTAGAAGGTGCGGCCGTGAACACTGAAGCTTTCTTT. Translation: CASSLEGAAVNTEAFF.

Written as DNA, the CDR3 is TGTGCCAGCAAAAAGGGGGCCTCGAACACTGAAGCTTTCTTT. It translates to CASKKGASNTEAFF. The chain combines TRBV6-6 with TRBJ1-1, with 7 bases identical to TRBD1. Per the germline V gene, CDR1 is MNHNY and CDR2 is SVGAGI (reference sequence). Losses at the gene ends were 7 bases for V and 1 base for J; bases not matched to a gene: 6. There are 14 residues in the CDR3.

Here the CDR3 DNA reads TGTGCCAGCATTGTTACAGGGGGCACTGAAGCTTTCTTT. Its protein is CASIVTGGTEAFF. The V and J genes are TRBV27 and TRBJ1-1; the match to TRBD1 covers 8 bases. The CDR3 consists of 13 residues. The V and J ends lost 7 bases and 4 bases, in that order; junction bases with no gene match: 5. Germline V gene data show CDR1 as MNHEY and CDR2 as SMNVEV (reference sequence).

The chain uses TRBV5-1 and TRBJ2-6; D gene unclear. V was shortened by 4 bases and J by 0 bases, with 8 bases between the two germline ends. CDR1 and CDR2 from the germline V gene are SGHRS and YFSETQ. The CDR3 has 15 residues. CDR3: CASSPKNSGANVLTF. The CDR3 nucleotides read TGCGCCAGCAGCCCTAAAAACTCTGGGGCCAACGTCCTGACTTTC. The full variable domain, its missing parts supplied by reference TRBV5-1 and TRBJ2-6, is KAGVTQTPRYLIKTRGQQVTLSCSPISGHRSVSWYQQTPGQGLQFLFEYFSETQRNKGNFPGRFSGRQFSNSRSEMNVSTLELGDSALYLCASSPKNSGANVLTFGAGSRLTVL.

The chain employs TRBV9 and TRBJ1-3; weak D call: TRBD1 (6 bases). The V gene's germline CDR1 is SGDLS and CDR2 YYNGEE. CDR3 size: 15 residues. Deletions cut 1 base from V and 0 bases from J, with 8 bases between. In nucleotides, the CDR3 is TGTGCCAGCAGCGTAACAGGGAGCTCTGGAAACACCATATATTTT. The encoded protein is CASSVTGSSGNTIYF.

This clone was seen only once. The chain links TRBV6-5 to TRBJ2-5; 9 nucleotides agree with TRBD1. The V and J ends lost 4 bases and 8 bases, in that order; junction bases with no gene match: 5. The CDR3 extends over 13 amino acids. CDR1 and CDR2 (germline): MNHEY, SVGAGI. The CDR3, as DNA: TGTGCCAGCAGTTCGGACAGGGGAAATACCCAGTACTTC. It translates to CASSSDRGNTQYF.

V usage is TRBV9 and J usage is TRBJ2-5; 12 bases fit TRBD2. V lost 3 bases to trimming and J lost 5 bases; unmatched junction nucleotides: 8. Germline loops: CDR1 SGDLS, CDR2 YYNGEE. The CDR3 runs 16 residues. The CDR3 DNA reads as TGTGCCAGCAGCGCGGGGACTAGCGGGCAAGGGGAGACCCAGTACTTC. It yields the protein CASSAGTSGQGETQYF.

The chain joins TRBV7-2 to TRBJ2-7; 10 bases map to TRBD1. The CDR3 loop spans 15 amino acids. Germline CDR1 reads SGHTA; CDR2 reads FQGNSA. V was clipped by 4 bases and J by 4 bases; unmatched bases: 7. DNA for the CDR3: TGTGCCAGCAGCTCTTGGGACAGGGGCTCTTACGAGCAGTACTTC. Its translation: CASSSWDRGSYEQYF.

The chain recombines TRBV7-9 with TRBJ1-2; 8 nucleotides match TRBD1. CDR3 length: 15 amino acids. From germline, CDR1 is SEHNR and CDR2 FQNEAQ (reference sequence). Trimming removed 6 bases from V and 0 bases from J; junction bases left unmatched: 6. CDR3 coding DNA: TGTGCCAGCAGGGGACAGGACACAACTAACTATGGCTACACCTTC. Encoded protein: CASRGQDTTNYGYTF.

This clone appeared a few times. The chain links TRBV15 to TRBJ1-5; 7 bases align to TRBD1. The CDR3 length is 14 residues. J gave up 1 base and V 9 bases, and 6 bases lay outside the gene matches. Germline V gives CDR1 LNHNV, CDR2 YYDKDF (reference sequence). The CDR3 is CATGTAGSNQPQHF. In DNA form, the CDR3 reads TGTGCCACAGGGACAGCGGGCAGCAATCAGCCCCAGCATTTT.

CDR3 amino acids: CAWGRIRGGTEAFF. The CDR3 DNA reads TGTGCCTGGGGACGAATCAGGGGCGGCACTGAAGCTTTCTTT. The chain carries TRBV30 and TRBJ1-1, with D possibly being TRBD1 (6 bases). With 5 bases removed from V and 4 bases from J, the gap between germline ends came to 17 bases. This CDR3 contains 14 residues. Germline V lookup: CDR1 GTSNPN, CDR2 SVGIG (reference sequence).

The chain carries TRBV7-2 and TRBJ1-2; 9 bases match TRBD1. Losses at the gene ends were 5 bases for V and 3 bases for J; bases not matched to a gene: 4. Germline V CDR1 and CDR2: SGHTA, FQGNSA. This CDR3 region has 14 residues. CDR3 residues: CASSPWTGDYGYTF. The DNA for the CDR3 is TGTGCCAGCAGCCCCTGGACAGGGGACTATGGCTACACCTTC.

V is TRBV10-3 and J is TRBJ1-1; 11 nucleotides match TRBD1. Trimming cost V 4 bases and J 1 base; bases outside gene matches: 2. Germline lookup yields CDR1 ENHRY and CDR2 SYGVKD. The CDR3 is 15 residues long. CDR3 amino acids: CAISAGQGGNTEAFF. CDR3 bases: TGTGCCATCAGTGCGGGACAGGGGGGGAACACTGAAGCTTTCTTT.

This clone was recorded a few times. The V gene is TRBV11-2, the J gene TRBJ2-7; a weak D match, TRBD1 (6 bases). The CDR3 is 13 residues long. The germline CDR1 and CDR2 sequences are SGHAT and FQNNGV. Trimming left V 5 bases short and J 4 bases short, with 12 bases between. CDR3 sequence: CASSKTGAYEQYF. DNA for the CDR3: TGTGCCAGCAGCAAGACAGGAGCGTACGAGCAGTACTTC.

The chain couples TRBV30 to TRBJ2-2; 8 positions match TRBD1. CDR1 GTSNPN and CDR2 SVGIG come from the germline V gene (reference sequence). The V and J ends lost 3 bases and 5 bases, in that order; junction bases with no gene match: 2. The CDR3 extends over 13 amino acids. CDR3 protein: CAWSRQGTGELFF. Here the CDR3 DNA reads TGTGCCTGGAGCCGACAGGGGACCGGGGAGCTGTTTTTT. The variable domain in full, with the rest retrieved from reference TRBV30 and TRBJ2-2, is SQTIHQWPATLVQPVGSPLSLECTVEGTSNPNLYWYRQAAGRGLQLLFYSVGIGQISSEVPQNLSASRPQDRQFILSSKKLLLSDSGFYLCAWSRQGTGELFFGEGSRLTVL.

This clone was counted a few times. The chain recombines TRBV19 with TRBJ1-6; 7 bases line up with TRBD1. Per germline, CDR1 LNHDA and CDR2 SQIVND (reference sequence). V shed 0 bases, J shed 10 bases, and the junction held 6 bases outside the gene matches. This CDR3 contains 15 residues. The chain's CDR3 is CASSIDRGKESPLHF. In DNA, the CDR3 is TGTGCCAGTAGTATAGACAGGGGGAAGGAATCACCCCTCCACTTT.

This chain links TRBV19 with TRBJ2-1; tentative D call: TRBD1 (5 bases). Per the germline V gene, CDR1 is LNHDA and CDR2 is SQIVND (reference sequence). This CDR3 spans 17 amino acids. Trimming took 7 bases from V and 7 from J, leaving 26 bases between them. The CDR3 DNA is TGTGCCAGTAAGATGGGGCCAGGGCCGACCTACAATAATGAGCAGTTCTTC. This encodes CASKMGPGPTYNNEQFF.

This clone has a handful of counts. This chain links TRBV5-1 with TRBJ1-4; maybe TRBD1 (5 bases). The V end was cut by 0 bases, the J end by 0 bases, with 12 bases between. Per the germline V gene, CDR1 is SGHRS and CDR2 is YFSETQ. The CDR3 spans 17 residues. The CDR3 DNA reads TGCGCCAGCAGCTTGGACGGGCAGGGTTCAACTAATGAAAAACTGTTTTTT. Protein product: CASSLDGQGSTNEKLFF. Filled out from reference TRBV5-1 and TRBJ1-4, the complete variable domain reads KAGVTQTPRYLIKTRGQQVTLSCSPISGHRSVSWYQQTPGQGLQFLFEYFSETQRNKGNFPGRFSGRQFSNSRSEMNVSTLELGDSALYLCASSLDGQGSTNEKLFFGSGTQLSVL.

The chain employs TRBV28 and TRBJ1-5; D is undetermined. The ends were cut back, 4 bases at V and 0 bases at J, with 13 bases in the middle. Per germline, CDR1 MDHEN and CDR2 SYDVKM. The CDR3 covers 16 residues. The CDR3 nucleotides are TGTGCCAGCAGTTCTCCGGGTATCCATAGCAATCAGCCCCAGCATTTT. Amino acid sequence: CASSSPGIHSNQPQHF. The whole variable domain, remainder taken from reference TRBV28 and TRBJ1-5, is DVKVTQSSRYLVKRTGEKVFLECVQDMDHENMFWYRQDPGLGLRLIYFSYDVKMKEKGDIPEGYSVSREKKERFSLILESASTNQTSMYLCASSSPGIHSNQPQHFGDGTRLSIL.

The chain employs TRBV11-2 and TRBJ1-3; 7 nucleotides agree with TRBD1. Germline values: CDR1 SGHAT, CDR2 FQNNGV. The CDR3 sequence is 16 residues long. The V and J ends lost 0 bases and 0 bases, in that order; junction bases with no gene match: 2. CDR3 residues: CASSLDRDSSGNTIYF. In DNA form, the CDR3 reads TGTGCCAGCAGCTTAGATCGGGACAGCTCTGGAAACACCATATATTTT.

The rearrangement joins TRBV3-1 (or the pseudogene TRBV3-2) to TRBJ2-6, with 9 nucleotides matching TRBD1. The CDR3 extends over 17 amino acids. Trimming at V came to 2 bases and at J to 0 bases, leaving 2 bases not matched to a gene. Germline assignment: CDR1 LGHDT and CDR2 YNNKEL (reference sequence). The DNA of the CDR3 is TGTGCCAGCAGCCAAACAGGGGGCCTCTCTGGGGCCAACGTCCTGACTTTC. This gives the protein CASSQTGGLSGANVLTF.